This is a list of T cell receptor beta chains from one sample in a study of early T cells in non-severe SARS-CoV-2 infection. One entry per CDR3 protein, called by TCRdb with MiXCR from the 5' RACE reads. The table includes 75,000 to 80,000 distinct CDR3 sequences, less than 20% detected once. The sequenced material came from whole blood. These receptors came from an adult who was a healthcare worker with PCR-confirmed SARS-CoV-2 infection or an uninfected control (not recorded which). Both conserved end residues are part of each CDR3. Fields, in order: J gene, V gene, CDR3 protein.

TRBJ1-1,TRBV3-1,CASSLTGGKLNTEAFF
TRBJ1-5,TRBV7-8,CASSFEGTPFYQPQHF
TRBJ2-7,TRBV9,CASSVGGRAEQYF
TRBJ1-1,TRBV7-2,CASSLTRGLTEAFF
TRBJ2-1,TRBV11-2,CASSPIASEQFF
TRBJ1-3,TRBV12-3/TRBV12-4,CASSPTHRRSGNTIYF
TRBJ1-1,TRBV9,CASSVQTGNTEAFF
TRBJ2-3,TRBV3-1,CASSLLGRPDTQYF
TRBJ2-7,TRBV5-1,CASSLGASYEQYF
TRBJ2-7,TRBV30,CAWGGGNYEQYF
TRBJ2-2,TRBV29-1,CSVSAAGRTGELFF
TRBJ1-4,TRBV7-9,CASSSGQGYEKLFF
TRBJ2-7,TRBV20-1,CSAARSGTHEQYF